This T cell receptor (beta chain) was captured in a study of blood T cell repertoires in COVID-19. The overall study: Italy, Spain and the United States were the sources of the convalescent and acute COVID-19 samples. Sources were T cells, B-cell-depleted T cells, or PBMCs; the material itself was cDNA or gDNA.

The germline V and J ends were trimmed by 1 base and 5 bases, with 7 bases remaining between them. In germline, CDR1 is SGHDT, CDR2 YYEEEE. This CDR3 is built from 14 residues. TCRdb's table, derived via immunoSEQ multiplex PCR, lists solely in-frame clones and lacks some. This table has hundreds of thousands of clones, about 90% appearing once. The sequenced sample was PBMCs or T cells enriched from blood (not recorded which). The TCR sequence derives from a woman in her twenties or thirties with acute COVID-19. The chain links TRBV5-6 to TRBJ1-6; D is undetermined. In DNA form, the CDR3 reads TGTGCCAGCAGCTTGTTTATTAATAATTCACCCCTCCACTTT. Its translation: CASSLFINNSPLHF.